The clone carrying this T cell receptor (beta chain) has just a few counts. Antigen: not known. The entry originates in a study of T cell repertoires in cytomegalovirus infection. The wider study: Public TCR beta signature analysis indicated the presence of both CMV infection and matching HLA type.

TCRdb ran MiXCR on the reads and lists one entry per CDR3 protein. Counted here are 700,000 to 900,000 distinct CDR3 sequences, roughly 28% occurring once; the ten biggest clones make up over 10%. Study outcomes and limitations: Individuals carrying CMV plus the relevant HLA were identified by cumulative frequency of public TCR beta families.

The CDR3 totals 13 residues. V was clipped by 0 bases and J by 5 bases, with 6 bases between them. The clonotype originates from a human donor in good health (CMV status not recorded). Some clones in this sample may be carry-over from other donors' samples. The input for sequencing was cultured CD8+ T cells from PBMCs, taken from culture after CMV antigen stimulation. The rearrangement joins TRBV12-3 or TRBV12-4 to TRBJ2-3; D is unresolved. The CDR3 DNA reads TGTGCCAGCAGTTTAGCGTGGGGAGATACGCAGTATTTT. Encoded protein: CASSLAWGDTQYF.